This T cell receptor beta chain is from a study of beta chain features in type 1 diabetes. Notes on this clone: The antigen is undetermined.

All of the isolated RNA was reverse transcribed, so expressed TCRB transcripts were sequenced. The repertoire was sequenced with immunoSEQ multiplex PCR; TCRdb's copy has only in-frame clones and lacks some. The sample holds some 900,000 clones, roughly 17% seen once. The CDR3 runs 13 residues. The V and J ends lost 3 bases and 8 bases respectively, with 10 bases between them. CDR1 is MNHNY and CDR2 is SVGAGI in the germline V gene (reference sequence). Notes on the study in general: Patients' naive, central memory and Treg TCRB repertoires seemed closer to one another than those of healthy donors.

Over 95% purity was reached by all sorted populations. The clonotype comes from a young woman in good health. V usage is TRBV6-6 and J usage is TRBJ2-2, with a tentative D call TRBD2 (6 bases). Input material: naive CD4+ T cells from blood. CDR3 coding DNA: TGTGCCAGCAGTTATTCGGGAGAAGGGGAGCTGTTTTTT. Encoded protein: CASSYSGEGELFF.